Listed here are 20 T cell receptor beta chains from one sample, sequenced in a study of shared clonotypes between healthy human individuals. Repertoires were generated with immunoSEQ multiplex PCR, while TCRdb's copy carries only in-frame clones and drops some. The data show about 1,500,000 clones, about 96% seen once. Sequencing was performed on naive CD4+ T cells sorted from blood. Documented subset: CD45RA+ positively selected. Every receptor here comes from a man under 40 in good health.

The chain uses TRBV10-3 and TRBJ2-1, with 10 bases matching TRBD2. The germline gives CDR1 ENHRY, CDR2 SYGVKD. The CDR3 totals 15 residues. V lost 10 bases and J lost 3; bases outside the gene matches: 9. The CDR3 sequence is CANRGASGSYNEQFF. CDR3 nucleotides: TGTGCCAACCGGGGGGCTAGCGGGAGCTACAATGAGCAGTTCTTC.

The gene calls are TRBV28 and TRBJ1-5, with D perhaps matching TRBD1 (6 bases). Germline CDR1 and CDR2: MDHEN and SYDVKM. This CDR3 has 12 residues. V lost 6 bases to trimming and J lost 7 bases, with 10 bases between them. Here the CDR3 reads CASRSGVQPQHF. The CDR3 nucleotides are TGTGCCAGCAGGTCAGGGGTGCAGCCCCAGCATTTT.

The chain employs TRBV7-9 and TRBJ1-2; D not certain. Trimming removed 1 base at V and 8 bases at J, with 26 bases between. Per the germline V gene, CDR1 is SEHNR and CDR2 is FQNEAQ (reference sequence). This CDR3 is built from 18 residues. CDR3 nucleotides: TGTGCCAGCAGCTTAGGAGGAGGCCCCGCCTCGCCACGAGACGGCTACACCTTC. It codes for CASSLGGGPASPRDGYTF. The full variable domain, completed using reference TRBV7-9 and TRBJ1-2, is DTGVSQNPRHKITKRGQNVTFRCDPISEHNRLYWYRQTLGQGPEFLTYFQNEAQLEKSRLLSDRFSAERPKGSFSTLEIQRTEQGDSAMYLCASSLGGGPASPRDGYTFGSGTRLTVV.

The rearrangement links TRBV9 to TRBJ2-1, with 14 bases identical to TRBD2. The CDR3 is 15 amino acids. J gave up 8 bases and V 2 bases, and 3 bases lay outside the gene matches. Germline loops: CDR1 SGDLS, CDR2 YYNGEE. In DNA, the CDR3 is TGTGCCAGCAGCGTTGGGACTAGCGGGAGCCATGAGCAGTTCTTC. Protein: CASSVGTSGSHEQFF.

The chain couples TRBV7-8 to TRBJ1-1, with D tentatively TRBD1 (6 bases). Germline assignment: CDR1 SGHVS and CDR2 FQNEAQ. The CDR3 contains 14 residues. Deletions cut 3 bases from V and 1 base from J, with 9 bases between. As DNA, the CDR3 is TGTGCCAGCAGCTTGGCAGGGGAGAACACTGAAGCTTTCTTT. It codes for CASSLAGENTEAFF.

The rearrangement links TRBV10-3 to TRBJ1-1; 9 nucleotides match TRBD1. The J segment lost 5 bases and the V segment lost 5 bases, leaving 6 bases of the junction unmatched. The CDR3 contains 14 residues. CDR1 is ENHRY, CDR2 SYGVKD, per germline. CDR3 amino acids: CAISLGQGGTEAFF. The CDR3 nucleotides are TGTGCCATCAGTTTGGGACAGGGAGGTACTGAAGCTTTCTTT.

The gene calls are TRBV4-2 and TRBJ2-7; 9 bases match TRBD1. The trim removed 0 bases at V and 4 bases at J, leaving 4 bases unmatched. CDR1 is LGHNA and CDR2 is YNFKEQ in the germline V gene. CDR3 length: 15 amino acids. The chain's CDR3 is CASSQEGTGTYEQYF. The CDR3 DNA reads TGTGCCAGCAGCCAAGAAGGGACAGGGACATACGAGCAGTACTTC.

This sequence joins TRBV4-1 and TRBJ2-3; D remains unclear. Trimming shortened V by 0 bases and J by 5 bases, and 12 bases separated the two germline ends. Germline assignment: CDR1 MGHRA and CDR2 YSYEKL. CDR3 length: 15 residues. The chain's CDR3 is CASSQERSQGDTQYF. The CDR3 DNA sequence: TGCGCCAGCAGCCAAGAAAGGAGCCAAGGAGATACGCAGTATTTT.

The chain is built from TRBV18 and TRBJ2-2; D possibly corresponds to TRBD1 (6 bases). V was shortened by 6 bases and J by 2 bases, with 19 bases between the two germline ends. CDR1 and CDR2 (germline): KGHSH, LQKENI. The CDR3 sequence is 17 residues long. The CDR3 nucleotides read TGTGCCAGCTCTCACGACAGGCCTGGGGCCAACACCGGGGAGCTGTTTTTT. This translates into CASSHDRPGANTGELFF.

V and J are TRBV5-1 and TRBJ2-2; 7 nucleotides match TRBD2. CDR3 length equals 15 residues. The V gene's germline CDR1 is SGHRS and CDR2 YFSETQ. The junction had 3 bases not matched to a gene; V was cut back by 4 bases and J by 0 bases. DNA for the CDR3: TGCGCCAGCAGCAGGGAGGGACCGAACACCGGGGAGCTGTTTTTT. Translating it yields CASSREGPNTGELFF. The full variable domain, with the rest looked up from reference TRBV5-1 and TRBJ2-2, is KAGVTQTPRYLIKTRGQQVTLSCSPISGHRSVSWYQQTPGQGLQFLFEYFSETQRNKGNFPGRFSGRQFSNSRSEMNVSTLELGDSALYLCASSREGPNTGELFFGEGSRLTVL.

The rearrangement joins TRBV5-1 to TRBJ2-5; TRBD1 might be the D (5 bases). The germline CDR1 and CDR2 sequences are SGHRS and YFSETQ. Trimming took off 0 bases at V and 12 bases at J, with 15 bases between the two ends. The CDR3 loop spans 13 amino acids. The CDR3 here is CASSLAEDQGKYF. CDR3 sequence (DNA): TGCGCCAGCAGCTTGGCAGAGGACCAGGGAAAGTACTTC.

V usage is TRBV9 and J usage is TRBJ1-3, with 8 bases fitting TRBD1. CDR1 and CDR2 (germline): SGDLS, YYNGEE. The ends lost 4 bases at V and 3 bases at J; junction bases unmatched: 12. The CDR3 runs 17 residues. CDR3 nucleotide sequence: TGTGCCAGCAGCACAGGGGGACCGGGACTTCGTGGAAACACCATATATTTT. Protein sequence: CASSTGGPGLRGNTIYF. Supplemented by reference TRBV9 and TRBJ1-3, the full variable domain reads DSGVTQTPKHLITATGQRVTLRCSPRSGDLSVYWYQQSLDQGLQFLIQYYNGEERAKGNILERFSAQQFPDLHSELNLSSLELGDSALYFCASSTGGPGLRGNTIYFGEGSWLTVV.

V usage is TRBV5-1 and J usage is TRBJ2-7; D perhaps matches TRBD1 (6 bases). Trimming removed 4 bases at V and 6 bases at J, with 17 bases between. The germline CDR1 and CDR2 sequences are SGHRS and YFSETQ. The CDR3 is made up of 14 amino acids. CDR3 DNA: TGCGCCAGCAGCCCTGGGACATTAGGGGTCGAGCAGTACTTC. Its translation: CASSPGTLGVEQYF. The full variable domain, with the rest looked up from reference TRBV5-1 and TRBJ2-7, is KAGVTQTPRYLIKTRGQQVTLSCSPISGHRSVSWYQQTPGQGLQFLFEYFSETQRNKGNFPGRFSGRQFSNSRSEMNVSTLELGDSALYLCASSPGTLGVEQYFGPGTRLTVT.

The J gene is TRBJ1-4, the V gene TRBV5-5; D not certain. The length of the CDR3 is 14 residues. Germline V gene lookup returns CDR1 SGHKS and CDR2 YYEKEE (reference sequence). Trimming removed 3 bases at V and 7 bases at J, with 13 bases between. CDR3 protein: CASSSRVVPEKLFF. CDR3 sequence (DNA): TGTGCCAGCAGCTCTCGGGTCGTCCCTGAAAAACTGTTTTTT.

V gene TRBV5-8 combines with J gene TRBJ1-2, with D maybe TRBD1 (5 bases). Per the germline V gene, CDR1 is SGHTS and CDR2 is YDEGEE. This CDR3 region has 15 residues. Trimming cost V 0 bases and J 5 bases, with 14 bases left between them. CDR3 amino acids: CASSLGDSPPYGYTF. In DNA, the CDR3 is TGTGCCAGCAGCTTGGGAGACAGTCCCCCATATGGCTACACCTTC.

The J gene is TRBJ2-1, the V gene TRBV5-1, with TRBD2 matching over 13 bases. Trimming removed 3 bases from V and 7 bases from J; junction bases left unmatched: 7. Germline CDR1 and CDR2: SGHRS and YFSETQ. The CDR3 has 16 residues. The CDR3 here is CASSSTRTSGRNEQFF. CDR3 in DNA: TGCGCCAGCAGCTCTACTCGGACTAGCGGGAGAAATGAGCAGTTCTTC.

This rearrangement joins TRBV10-1 to TRBJ2-5; a possible D gene is TRBD1 (6 bases). V was pared by 5 bases and J by 2 bases, with 18 bases between. CDR3 length equals 16 residues. Germline assignment: CDR1 WNHNN and CDR2 SYGVQD (reference sequence). Written as DNA, the CDR3 is TGCGCCAGCAGTTTGCCAGGGGTTTTTCTTCAAGAGACCCAGTACTTC. Translation: CASSLPGVFLQETQYF.

The chain links TRBV7-6 to TRBJ2-1, with D perhaps matching TRBD1 or TRBD2 (5 bases each). This CDR3 has 15 residues. Germline V gives CDR1 SGHVS, CDR2 FNYEAQ. Trimming stripped 3 bases from V and 16 bases from J, with 25 bases between. The CDR3 loop is CASSLSGSHQWGIFF. In DNA, the CDR3 is TGTGCCAGCAGCTTGAGCGGTTCCCACCAGTGGGGCATTTTCTTC.

This clone was counted once. CDR3 DNA sequence: TGTGCCAGCAGTTCCAGGGGTAGCGGGAGGGGGGAGACCCAGTACTTC. The encoded protein is CASSSRGSGRGETQYF. V usage is TRBV6-6 and J usage is TRBJ2-5, with TRBD2 matching 11 bases. The CDR3 is 16 residues long. Germline loops: CDR1 MNHNY, CDR2 SVGAGI (reference sequence). With 4 bases clipped from V and 5 bases from J, the junction kept 9 bases outside the gene matches.

This clone occurred once. V and J are TRBV28 and TRBJ2-7; 10 nucleotides align to TRBD2. The V segment lost 5 bases and the J segment 3 bases; nucleotides outside the gene matches: 4. CDR1 is MDHEN and CDR2 is SYDVKM in the germline V gene. The CDR3 totals 14 residues. In DNA, the CDR3 is TGTGCCAGCAGTGTTCTAGCGGGGGACTACGAGCAGTACTTC. The encoded protein is CASSVLAGDYEQYF.